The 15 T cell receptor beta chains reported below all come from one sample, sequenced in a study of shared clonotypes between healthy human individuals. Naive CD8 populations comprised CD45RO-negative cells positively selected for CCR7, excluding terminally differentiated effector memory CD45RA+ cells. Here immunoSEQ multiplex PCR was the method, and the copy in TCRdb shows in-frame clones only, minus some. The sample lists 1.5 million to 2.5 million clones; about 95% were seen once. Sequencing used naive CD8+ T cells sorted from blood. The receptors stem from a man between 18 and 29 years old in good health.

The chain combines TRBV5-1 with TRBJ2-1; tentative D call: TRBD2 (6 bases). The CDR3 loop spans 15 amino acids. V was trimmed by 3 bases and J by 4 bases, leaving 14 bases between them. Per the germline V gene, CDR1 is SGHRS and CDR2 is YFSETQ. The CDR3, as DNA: TGCGCCAGCAGCTCGGGACTCTCCGAATACAATGAGCAGTTCTTC. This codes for CASSSGLSEYNEQFF.

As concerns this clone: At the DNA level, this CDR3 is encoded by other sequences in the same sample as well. The CDR3 bases are TGTGCCAGCAGTGACCAGTACGAGCAGTACTTC. This gives the protein CASSDQYEQYF. The chain links TRBV6-5 to TRBJ2-7; no clear D. V was pared by 5 bases and J by 4 bases, with 6 bases between. Germline assignment: CDR1 MNHEY and CDR2 SVGAGI. The CDR3 totals 11 residues.

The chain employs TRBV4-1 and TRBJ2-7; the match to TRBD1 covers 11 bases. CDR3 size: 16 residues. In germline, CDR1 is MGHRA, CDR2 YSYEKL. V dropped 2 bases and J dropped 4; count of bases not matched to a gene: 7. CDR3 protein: CASSQQPGQGGYEQYF. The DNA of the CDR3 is TGCGCCAGCAGCCAACAACCGGGACAGGGGGGATACGAGCAGTACTTC.

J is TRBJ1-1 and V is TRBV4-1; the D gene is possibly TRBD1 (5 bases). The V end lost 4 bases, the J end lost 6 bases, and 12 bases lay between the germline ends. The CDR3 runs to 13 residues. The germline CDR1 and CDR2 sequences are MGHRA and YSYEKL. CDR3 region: CASSLQGAPEAFF. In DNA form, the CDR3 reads TGCGCCAGCAGCCTCCAGGGAGCCCCTGAAGCTTTCTTT.

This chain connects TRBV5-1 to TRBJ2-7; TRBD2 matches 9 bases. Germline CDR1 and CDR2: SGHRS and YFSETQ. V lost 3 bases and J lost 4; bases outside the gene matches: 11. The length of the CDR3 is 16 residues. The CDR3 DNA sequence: TGCGCCAGCAGCTCCACTAGCGGGCCGTCCGCGTACGAGCAGTACTTC. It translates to CASSSTSGPSAYEQYF. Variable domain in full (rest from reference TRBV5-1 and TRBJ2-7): KAGVTQTPRYLIKTRGQQVTLSCSPISGHRSVSWYQQTPGQGLQFLFEYFSETQRNKGNFPGRFSGRQFSNSRSEMNVSTLELGDSALYLCASSSTSGPSAYEQYFGPGTRLTVT.

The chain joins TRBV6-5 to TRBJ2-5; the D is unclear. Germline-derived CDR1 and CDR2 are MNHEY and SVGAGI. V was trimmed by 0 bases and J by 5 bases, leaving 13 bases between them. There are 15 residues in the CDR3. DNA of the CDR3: TGTGCCAGCAGTTACTCCCTGGCCCACCCTGAGACCCAGTACTTC. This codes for CASSYSLAHPETQYF.

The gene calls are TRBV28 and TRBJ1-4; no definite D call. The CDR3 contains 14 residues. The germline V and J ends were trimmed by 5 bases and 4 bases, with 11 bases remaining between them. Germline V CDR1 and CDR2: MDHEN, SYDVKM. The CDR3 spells CASSPMEVNEKLFF. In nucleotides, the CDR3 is TGTGCCAGCAGTCCAATGGAGGTTAATGAAAAACTGTTTTTT.

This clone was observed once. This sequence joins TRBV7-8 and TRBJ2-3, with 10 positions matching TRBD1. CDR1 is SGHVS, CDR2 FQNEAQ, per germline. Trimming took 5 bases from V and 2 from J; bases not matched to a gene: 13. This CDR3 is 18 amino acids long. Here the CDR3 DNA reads TGTGCCAGCAGCCCGTCCCGGGACAGGGGCGGAGACACAGATACGCAGTATTTT. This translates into CASSPSRDRGGDTDTQYF.

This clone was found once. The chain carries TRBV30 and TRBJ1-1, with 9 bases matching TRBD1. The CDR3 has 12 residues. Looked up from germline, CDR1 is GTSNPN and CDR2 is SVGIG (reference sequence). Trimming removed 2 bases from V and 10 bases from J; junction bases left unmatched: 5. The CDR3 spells CAWSHGTGRAFF. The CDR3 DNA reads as TGTGCCTGGAGTCATGGGACAGGGCGAGCTTTCTTT.

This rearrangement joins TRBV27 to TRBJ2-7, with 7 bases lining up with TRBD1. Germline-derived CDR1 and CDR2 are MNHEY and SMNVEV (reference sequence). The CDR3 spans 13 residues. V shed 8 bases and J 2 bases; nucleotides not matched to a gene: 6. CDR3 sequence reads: CASPGTATYEQYF. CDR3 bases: TGTGCCAGCCCCGGGACAGCCACCTACGAGCAGTACTTC.

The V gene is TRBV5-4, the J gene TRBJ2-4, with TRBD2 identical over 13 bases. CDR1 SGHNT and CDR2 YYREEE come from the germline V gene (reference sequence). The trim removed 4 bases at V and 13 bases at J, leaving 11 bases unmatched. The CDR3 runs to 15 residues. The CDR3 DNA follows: TGTGCCAGCAGCGCGGGACTAGCGGGGCCGACGGAACAGTACTTC. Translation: CASSAGLAGPTEQYF.

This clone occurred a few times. The CDR3 DNA sequence: TGCAGCGTTTGGGACAGCTACGAGCAGTACTTC. Residues: CSVWDSYEQYF. The V call is TRBV29-1, the J call TRBJ2-7, with 7 nucleotides matching TRBD1. V was pared by 5 bases and J by 3 bases, with 1 base of the junction left unmatched. There are 11 residues in the CDR3. The V gene's germline CDR1 is SQVTM and CDR2 ANQGSEA.

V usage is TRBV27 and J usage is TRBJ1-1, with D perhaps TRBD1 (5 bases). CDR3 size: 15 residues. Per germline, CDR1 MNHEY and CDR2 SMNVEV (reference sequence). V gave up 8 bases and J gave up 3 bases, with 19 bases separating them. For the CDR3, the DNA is TGTGCCAGCCTCGAGTGGAGGGGTCCGGACACTGAAGCTTTCTTT. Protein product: CASLEWRGPDTEAFF.

In DNA form, the CDR3 reads TGTGCCAGCAGCCGGGGGAGCCCCTCTAGCACAGATACGCAGTATTTT. Translation gives CASSRGSPSSTDTQYF. The V call is TRBV5-5, the J call TRBJ2-3, with a tentative D call TRBD2 (6 bases). Deletions cut 4 bases from V and 0 bases from J, with 15 bases between. The CDR3 has 16 amino acids. In germline, CDR1 is SGHKS, CDR2 YYEKEE (reference sequence).

This CDR3 is CASQGQVGGYTF. The CDR3 nucleotides are TGCGCCAGCCAAGGACAGGTGGGGGGCTACACCTTC. The rearrangement joins TRBV5-1 to TRBJ1-2; 7 nucleotides align to TRBD1. The V segment lost 7 bases and the J segment 8 bases; nucleotides outside the gene matches: 8. This CDR3 has 12 amino acids. The germline CDR1 and CDR2 sequences are SGHRS and YFSETQ. Filled out from reference TRBV5-1 and TRBJ1-2, the complete variable domain reads KAGVTQTPRYLIKTRGQQVTLSCSPISGHRSVSWYQQTPGQGLQFLFEYFSETQRNKGNFPGRFSGRQFSNSRSEMNVSTLELGDSALYLCASQGQVGGYTFGSGTRLTVV.